The 4 T cell receptor beta chains reported below all come from one sample, sequenced in a study of long-term antiretroviral therapy in people with HIV. Survey-level resolution applied to immunoSEQ assay v3.0. Clones were sequenced by immunoSEQ multiplex PCR, and TCRdb holds only the in-frame ones, with some missing. The data contain under 30,000 clones, 90% to 95% of them seen just once; the ten biggest clones take up roughly 2.2%. This material consisted of unsorted PBMCs, taken about 4.9 years after starting antiretroviral therapy. The receptors originated from a woman in her fifties or sixties with HIV.

The rearrangement uses TRBV15 and TRBJ2-1; unclear D gene. Trimming removed 0 bases at V and 7 bases at J, with 16 bases between. The CDR3 has 16 amino acids. The germline V gene encodes CDR1 LNHNV and CDR2 YYDKDF (reference sequence). In DNA form, the CDR3 reads TGTGCCACCAGCAGAGATCGCCGGGCCTTAGGGAATGAGCAGTTCTTC. Protein sequence: CATSRDRRALGNEQFF.

The V gene is TRBV11-2, the J gene TRBJ2-1; D is tentatively TRBD1 or TRBD2 (6 bases each). V lost 5 bases to trimming and J lost 0 bases, with 11 bases between them. Germline loops: CDR1 SGHAT, CDR2 FQNNGV. The CDR3 sequence is 15 residues long. This chain's CDR3 is CASSPTGASYNEQFF. CDR3 coding DNA: TGTGCCAGCAGCCCAACGGGGGCCTCCTACAATGAGCAGTTCTTC.

The chain is built from TRBV4-2 and TRBJ1-1, with D perhaps TRBD1 (5 bases). Germline V gene sequence: CDR1 LGHNA, CDR2 YNFKEQ. The CDR3 runs 13 residues. The V gene lost 6 bases and the J gene lost 2 bases, with 10 bases spanning the gap. Here the CDR3 DNA reads TGTGCCAGCAGGTCGACAGATAACACTGAAGCTTTCTTT. It codes for CASRSTDNTEAFF.

The chain links TRBV6-5 to TRBJ2-4; D is ambiguous. The CDR3 is made up of 12 amino acids. Per the germline V gene, CDR1 is MNHEY and CDR2 is SVGAGI. The V gene lost 6 bases and the J gene lost 7 bases, with 10 bases spanning the gap. CDR3 sequence reads: CASRSVENIQYF. The CDR3 nucleotides read TGTGCCAGCAGAAGCGTCGAGAACATTCAGTACTTC.